The entry below gives a single TCR beta chain sequence along with its context. This sample is drawn from a study of CD8 T cells in Susac syndrome. The V and J ends lost 4 bases and 6 bases respectively, with 15 bases between them. Germline CDR1 and CDR2: LGHDT and YNNKEL (reference sequence). The CDR3 totals 14 residues. After extraction with the RNeasy kit, about 0.45 to 1 ug of the RNA was reverse transcribed using random hexamers. TCR beta CDR3 was amplified by immunoSEQ covering 54 Vbeta and 13 Jbeta. TCRdb recomputed calls from the immunoSEQ multiplex PCR reads with MiXCR, one row per CDR3 protein. The sample consists of fewer than 150,000 distinct CDR3 sequences, roughly 89% of them appearing once. The multiple sclerosis controls were treatment-naive patients with relapsing-remitting disease that was stable or active. Negative isolation yielded the CD8+ and CD4+ T cells, while FACS enriched the TEMRA cells.

Sequenced input: CD8+ T cells from PBMCs. The chain links TRBV3-1 to TRBJ1-2; no firm D call. This sequence was found in a human donor with multiple sclerosis. Here the CDR3 DNA reads TGTGCCAGCAGCCCCCCGTGGCAACGGGATGGCTACACCTTC. Encoded protein: CASSPPWQRDGYTF. Complete variable domain (other parts from reference TRBV3-1 and TRBJ1-2): DTAVSQTPKYLVTQMGNDKSIKCEQNLGHDTMYWYKQDSKKFLKIMFSYNNKELIINETVPNRFSPKSPDKAHLNLHINSLELGDSAVYFCASSPPWQRDGYTFGSGTRLTVV.